The rows below give T cell receptor beta chains drawn from one sample of a study of T-cell memory formation after mild COVID-19. Each CDR3 protein is one row after TCRdb ran MiXCR on the 5' RACE reads. The sample includes under 250,000 distinct CDR3 sequences, roughly 15% of them seen just once. Material: PBMCs or a T cell subset sorted from them (not recorded which). The receptors were gathered from an adult woman who had mild COVID-19 (a few samples of this study predate the infection). Cell type and time point are not known. The CDR3 runs from the conserved cysteine through the conserved F or W. The D gene is left open where the match is weak. Expanded clones are given a class, and other clones once, few, many or no size at all.

TRBV7-9	TRBD1	-	TRBJ1-6	TGTGCCAGCAGCTTGGGACAGTCAGGTTCACCCCTCCACTTT	CASSLGQSGSPLHF
TRBV6-2/TRBV6-3	TRBD1	-	TRBJ2-6	TGTGCCAGCAGGAGACAGGGGGCTGCCGGGGCCAACGTCCTGACTTTC	CASRRQGAAGANVLTF
TRBV19	-	-	TRBJ1-2	TGTGCCAGTAGGCCTGGGTTCGATGGCTACACCTTC	CASRPGFDGYTF
TRBV18	TRBD1	few	TRBJ1-3	TGTGCCAGCTCACCAAGTCAGGGGGGCATCTCTGGAAACACCATATATTTT	CASSPSQGGISGNTIYF
TRBV14	-	-	TRBJ1-2	TGTGCCAGCAGCCAAGCAGGTATCGGGGTCTATGGCTACACCTTC	CASSQAGIGVYGYTF
TRBV6-2/TRBV6-3	-	-	TRBJ1-5	TGTGCCAGCGGAGACCGAAGCAATCAGCCCCAGCATTTT	CASGDRSNQPQHF
TRBV2	-	-	TRBJ2-1	TGTGCCAGCAGCCCCGGGCCTGCCTACAATGAGCAGTTCTTC	CASSPGPAYNEQFF
TRBV30	-	many	TRBJ1-6	TGTGCCTGGAGTAGGCAGGACACCTCACCCCTCCACTTT	CAWSRQDTSPLHF
TRBV24-1	-	few	TRBJ2-2	TGTGCCACCAGAGACCGGGCCGCCGGGGAGCTGTTTTTT	CATRDRAAGELFF
TRBV7-2	TRBD2	-	TRBJ2-7	TGTGCCAGCAGCGAACTAGCGGGAAACGAGCAGTACTTC	CASSELAGNEQYF
TRBV5-5	-	-	TRBJ1-1	TGTGCCAGCAGCTTGTCGAGGGAAACTGAAGCTTTCTTT	CASSLSRETEAFF
TRBV20-1	-	-	TRBJ1-1	TGCAGTGCTAGAGACCCAGGAGGAGGGAACACTGAAGCTTTCTTT	CSARDPGGGNTEAFF
TRBV7-9	-	many	TRBJ2-7	TGTGCCAGCAGCTTAAGGACGGAAGAATACGAGCAGTACTTC	CASSLRTEEYEQYF
TRBV15	-	-	TRBJ1-4	TGTGCCACCAGTACACAAACAGGGACAAATGAAAAACTGTTTTTT	CATSTQTGTNEKLFF
TRBV12-3/TRBV12-4	TRBD2	few	TRBJ2-5	TGTGCCAGCAGTTTACTAAGACTAGCGGGAGGGGCACAAGAGACCCAGTACTTC	CASSLLRLAGGAQETQYF
TRBV15	TRBD1	-	TRBJ1-2	TGTGCCACCAGCCCCCGGGACAGGGTCAACTATGGCTACACCTTC	CATSPRDRVNYGYTF
TRBV5-1	-	few	TRBJ1-1	TGCGCCAGCAGCTTCCGGGCCATGGGGTTGAACACTGAAGCTTTCTTT	CASSFRAMGLNTEAFF
TRBV5-1	-	few	TRBJ1-1	TGCGCCAGCAGCTTGGATCAGGGCCTTGGCACTGAAGCTTTCTTT	CASSLDQGLGTEAFF
TRBV5-5	TRBD2	few	TRBJ2-3	TGTGCCAGCAGCAGGACTAGCGGGAGGGCCACAGATACGCAGTATTTT	CASSRTSGRATDTQYF
TRBV24-1	TRBD1	few	TRBJ2-7	TGTGCCACCAGTGCAACGACAGGGGAGACCTACGAGCAGTACTTC	CATSATTGETYEQYF
TRBV9	-	-	TRBJ2-2	TGTGCCAGCAGCGTAGGTCAGAACACCGGGGAGCTGTTTTTT	CASSVGQNTGELFF
TRBV4-3	TRBD2	few	TRBJ2-3	TGCGCCAGCAGCCAAGATTTTAGCGGGAGCACAGATACGCAGTATTTT	CASSQDFSGSTDTQYF
TRBV6-5	TRBD1	many	TRBJ2-7	TGTGCCAGCAGTTACCGGGGACAGGGAACCTACGAGCAGTACTTC	CASSYRGQGTYEQYF
TRBV10-3	-	few	TRBJ2-7	TGTGCCATCAGCACCCAGCAGGGGCCAATTTACGAGCAGTACTTC	CAISTQQGPIYEQYF
TRBV5-1	TRBD1	-	TRBJ1-5	TGCGCCAGCAGCTTGGGGACAGGCCATCAGCCCCAGCATTTT	CASSLGTGHQPQHF
TRBV12-3/TRBV12-4	-	-	TRBJ1-5	TGTGCCAGCAGTGCAGGGATAAGAAATCAGCCCCAGCATTTT	CASSAGIRNQPQHF
TRBV10-2	-	many	TRBJ2-5	TGCGCCAGCAAGAGGCAAGGGTTCCAAGAGACCCAGTACTTC	CASKRQGFQETQYF
TRBV14	-	few	TRBJ2-2	TGTGCCAGCAGCCCAAAGGTCACCGGGGAGCTGTTTTTT	CASSPKVTGELFF
TRBV6-1	-	few	TRBJ1-2	TGTGCCAGCACCCCCACCTCTTCGGGTGGCTACACCTTC	CASTPTSSGGYTF
TRBV30	-	few	TRBJ2-4	TGTGCCTGGAGTGAGGGGGGTGCAGCCAAAAACATTCAGTACTTC	CAWSEGGAAKNIQYF
TRBV7-9	-	few	TRBJ2-2	TGTGCCAGCAGCTTACTAGGACCGAACACCGGGGAGCTGTTTTTT	CASSLLGPNTGELFF
TRBV7-2	TRBD2	many	TRBJ2-3	TGTGCCAGCAGCTTATTGGGCGGGGGTACTAGCACAGATACGCAGTATTTT	CASSLLGGGTSTDTQYF
TRBV12-3/TRBV12-4	-	many	TRBJ2-7	TGTGCCAGCAGCCTAGGACTGACCTACTACGAGCAGTACTTC	CASSLGLTYYEQYF
TRBV7-2	-	-	TRBJ2-2	TGTGCCAGCAGCCTCTTTTGGGAAGGCACCGGGGAGCTGTTTTTT	CASSLFWEGTGELFF
TRBV4-3	-	-	TRBJ2-1	TGCGCCAGCAGCCAAGATCGAGGGCGGGAGCAGTTCTTC	CASSQDRGREQFF
TRBV12-3/TRBV12-4	-	few	TRBJ1-1	TGTGCCAGCAGTACGGGTAATGTGTGGAACACTGAAGCTTTCTTT	CASSTGNVWNTEAFF
TRBV4-1	-	-	TRBJ1-2	TGCGCCAGCAGCCCAGGGGCGGGCTACTATGGCTACACCTTC	CASSPGAGYYGYTF
TRBV2	TRBD1	-	TRBJ1-2	TGTGCCAGCACTGGACAGGGAAAAGTTAATGGCTACACCTTC	CASTGQGKVNGYTF
TRBV7-9	-	few	TRBJ2-3	TGTGCCAGCAGCCTCCTTACAAGCCGTTTGGGACAGTATTTT	CASSLLTSRLGQYF
TRBV7-3	-	-	TRBJ2-1	TGTGCCAGCAGCCCCCGGCCATTCGTCAATGAGCAGTTCTTC	CASSPRPFVNEQFF
TRBV6-5	-	few	TRBJ2-5	TGTGCCAGCAGTTACGGGGGAGGTACCGGGGAGACCCAGTACTTC	CASSYGGGTGETQYF
TRBV19	-	-	TRBJ1-1	TGTGCCAGTAGTATACCTTATATTGGGGGATCGGAGACTGAAGCTTTCTTT	CASSIPYIGGSETEAFF
TRBV14	TRBD1	-	TRBJ2-1	TGTGCCAGCAGCCGTTCTGTGGGACAGGGGTTTGAGCAGTTCTTC	CASSRSVGQGFEQFF
TRBV18	-	-	TRBJ2-6	TGTGCCAGCTCCCCTAGCTCCTCTGGGGCCAACGTCCTGACTTTC	CASSPSSSGANVLTF
TRBV29-1	TRBD1	few	TRBJ1-1	TGCAGCGTTGCCCCCGACAGGGAATTGGGCTTT	CSVAPDRELGF
TRBV9	-	few	TRBJ2-7	TGTGCCAGCAGCGTAGGTGACAGGACCTACGAGCAGTACTTC	CASSVGDRTYEQYF
TRBV5-1	-	few	TRBJ2-5	TGCGCCAGCAGCGGGACTGGGGCCCCGGAGACCCAGTACTTC	CASSGTGAPETQYF
TRBV23-1	-	few	TRBJ1-1	TGCGCCAGCAGTCACTTAGTGGAAGCTTTCTTT	CASSHLVEAFF
TRBV5-1	-	-	TRBJ2-3	TGCGCCAGCAGTCCAGAGGGTAGGACAGATACGCAGTATTTT	CASSPEGRTDTQYF
TRBV4-2	-	few	TRBJ1-1	TGTGCCAGCAGCCAAGACGGTCGGGATGGAGTTAGGTACACTGAAGCTTTCTTT	CASSQDGRDGVRYTEAFF
TRBV7-3	TRBD2	few	TRBJ2-2	TGTGCCAGCAGCCCCCGGGGGGGTCCCACTCCGATGAACACCGGGGAGCTGTTTTTT	CASSPRGGPTPMNTGELFF
TRBV7-3	-	-	TRBJ2-2	TGTGCCAGCAGCTTAATTGGGCAGGGTGACACCGGGGAGCTGTTTTTT	CASSLIGQGDTGELFF
TRBV6-5	-	few	TRBJ1-1	TGTGCCAGCAGTTTCCGGACCGTAGACACTGAAGCTTTCTTT	CASSFRTVDTEAFF
TRBV20-1	-	many	TRBJ2-7	TGCAGTGCTAGAGCCCGGACACCCAACAGGTACGAGCAGTACTTC	CSARARTPNRYEQYF
TRBV9	TRBD1	few	TRBJ1-4	TGTGCCAGCAGCGTAGACAGGGGCGGTGAAAAACTGTTTTTT	CASSVDRGGEKLFF